The sample holds a few counts of the clone carrying this T cell receptor (beta chain). The entry originates in a study of human T cells and chemical hapten exposure. Documented time point: patch test 2, 6 weeks after DPC sensitization. Documented treatment: therapeutic diphenylcyclopropenone sensitization with weekly scalp DPC. Germline V lookup: CDR1 LGHDT, CDR2 YNNKEL (reference sequence). There are 12 residues in the CDR3. With 5 bases removed from V and 1 base from J, the gap between germline ends came to 5 bases. TCRdb recomputed calls from the RACE reads with MiXCR, one row per CDR3 protein. The profile shows tens of thousands of distinct CDR3 sequences, roughly 9.4% of them singletons.

Sequences were derived from whole blood, sampled in connection with sensitization to the hapten diphenylcyclopropenone (DPC). V usage is TRBV3-1 and J usage is TRBJ1-2; D gene unclear. The TCR was taken from a man aged 25 to 45 with alopecia areata. Some clones in this sample may be carry-over from other donors' samples. The CDR3 here is CASSFVNYGYTF. CDR3 DNA sequence: TGTGCCAGCAGCTTTGTTAACTATGGCTACACCTTC. Full variable domain (outside the CDR3, taken from reference TRBV3-1 and TRBJ1-2): DTAVSQTPKYLVTQMGNDKSIKCEQNLGHDTMYWYKQDSKKFLKIMFSYNNKELIINETVPNRFSPKSPDKAHLNLHINSLELGDSAVYFCASSFVNYGYTFGSGTRLTVV.